These 8 T cell receptor beta chains originate from one sample sequenced in a study of T cells in localized non-small cell lung cancer. Profiling relied on immunoSEQ multiplex PCR, and the TCRdb table lists in-frame clones only, not all of them. The data show around 78,000 clones, around 82% seen once. The sample consisted of peripheral blood, taken before any cancer treatment. All receptors derive from an older female donor with stage I lung adenocarcinoma.

This clone is classed as medium-sized. One junction end disagrees with the germline gene, perhaps due to a read error. The chain recombines TRBV6-6 with TRBJ2-3, with D unclear. CDR1 MNHNY and CDR2 SVGAGI come from the germline V gene (reference sequence). This CDR3 is built from 13 residues. The CDR3 sequence: CASTPGSTDTQYF. CDR3 bases: TGTGCCAGCACCCCCGGCAGCACCGATACGCAGTATTTT.

This clone was counted a single time. This specimen includes other DNA sequences encoding the same CDR3. V usage is TRBV5-5 and J usage is TRBJ2-7; no firm D call. V was trimmed by 4 bases and J by 3 bases, leaving 8 bases between them. The CDR3 consists of 12 residues. Germline V lookup: CDR1 SGHKS, CDR2 YYEKEE (reference sequence). The CDR3 loop reads CASSLADYEQYF. The CDR3 region has the DNA TGTGCCAGCAGCCTGGCAGACTACGAGCAGTACTTC.

The CDR3 DNA reads as TGTGCCAGCAGCTTGCCAGGGGAGTATCAGCCCCAGCATTTT. Translated: CASSLPGEYQPQHF. The chain couples TRBV5-4 to TRBJ1-5; weak D call: TRBD1 (6 bases). The germline V and J ends were trimmed by 1 base and 5 bases, with 10 bases remaining between them. Germline CDR1 reads SGHNT; CDR2 reads YYREEE (reference sequence). This CDR3 has 14 amino acids. Looking up the rest from reference TRBV5-4 and TRBJ1-5 gives the full variable domain: ETGVTQSPTHLIKTRGQQVTLRCSSQSGHNTVSWYQQALGQGPQFIFQYYREEENGRGNFPPRFSGLQFPNYSSELNVNALELDDSALYLCASSLPGEYQPQHFGDGTRLSIL.

J is TRBJ2-7 and V is TRBV5-1; no clear D. This CDR3 spans 12 amino acids. In germline, CDR1 is SGHRS, CDR2 YFSETQ. V lost 4 bases to trimming and J lost 6 bases, with 11 bases between them. This CDR3 is CASSMRPGEQYF. CDR3 DNA: TGCGCCAGCAGCATGAGGCCGGGCGAGCAGTACTTC.

This clone appeared a single time. The chain joins TRBV5-5 to TRBJ1-2; D may be TRBD1 (6 bases). This CDR3 region has 15 residues. Germline lookup yields CDR1 SGHKS and CDR2 YYEKEE (reference sequence). V lost 1 base, J lost 10 bases, and 20 bases lay in between. The CDR3 loop is CASSLYATGIRNYTF. The CDR3, as DNA: TGTGCCAGCAGCTTGTACGCCACAGGGATACGTAACTACACCTTC.

The V gene is TRBV7-2, the J gene TRBJ1-6; the D is unclear. Germline lookup yields CDR1 SGHTA and CDR2 FQGNSA. The ends were cut back, 6 bases at V and 0 bases at J, with 3 bases in the middle. The CDR3 covers 13 residues. CDR3 bases: TGTGCCAGCAGTAGCTCCTATAATTCACCCCTCCACTTT. Its translation: CASSSSYNSPLHF.

V gene TRBV14 combines with J gene TRBJ2-1; tentatively, D is TRBD2 (6 bases). Germline V gives CDR1 SGHDN, CDR2 FVKESK. The CDR3 contains 13 residues. V lost 1 base and J 7 bases, leaving 8 bases between the germline ends. This chain's CDR3 is CASSQAGGNEQFF. The CDR3, as DNA: TGTGCCAGCAGCCAAGCTGGAGGGAATGAGCAGTTCTTC. Together with reference TRBV14 and TRBJ2-1, the CDR3 gives the full variable domain: EAGVTQFPSHSVIEKGQTVTLRCDPISGHDNLYWYRRVMGKEIKFLLHFVKESKQDESGMPNNRFLAERTGGTYSTLKVQPAELEDSGVYFCASSQAGGNEQFFGPGTRLTVL.

J is TRBJ1-3 and V is TRBV15; possible D gene TRBD1, 5 bases. Germline lookup yields CDR1 LNHNV and CDR2 YYDKDF (reference sequence). V gave up 2 bases and J gave up 0 bases, with 8 bases separating them. CDR3 size: 15 residues. In DNA form, the CDR3 reads TGTGCCACCAGCAGATCAGGGCTCTCTGGAAACACCATATATTTT. The encoded protein is CATSRSGLSGNTIYF.